This T cell receptor beta chain stems from a study of T cell responses to AZD1222 COVID-19 vaccine. Findings and limits, study-wide: Once two AZD1222 doses were given, Spike-specific TCR breadth and depth went up. Spike was spanned by vaccine-associated CD4 TCRs, which were dominant at 160-218 and 743-854. Reportedly, nearly half of unique spike TCRs recognized epitopes outside B.1.351/B.1.1.7 mutations. Repertoire collection took place solely once the T cell response had peaked.

The repertoire was sequenced with immunoSEQ multiplex PCR; TCRdb's copy has only in-frame clones and lacks some. The repertoire holds some 140,000 clones, with about 94% as singletons. Germline loops: CDR1 LNHDA, CDR2 SQIVND (reference sequence). The CDR3 has 17 amino acids. Trimming shortened V by 7 bases and J by 2 bases, and 21 bases separated the two germline ends. Worth noting for this clone: Its antigen remains unidentified.

The sample here was peripheral blood, taken on day 0 of AZD1222 vaccination. The clonotype was recovered from an adult in good health. V is TRBV19 and J is TRBJ1-5; possible D gene TRBD1, 5 bases. The CDR3 nucleotides are TGTGCCAGTACCCCCGTTCTGGGGGGTTTCGGCAATCAGCCCCAGCATTTT. It encodes CASTPVLGGFGNQPQHF.